These T cell receptor beta chains were read from a single sample in a study of shared clonotypes between healthy human individuals. The data were produced by immunoSEQ multiplex PCR, yet TCRdb's version contains in-frame clones alone and is incomplete. The data show roughly 380,000 clones, about 96% seen once. Source material: memory CD8+ T cells sorted from blood. These receptors came from a man aged 25 to 40 in good health. Both conserved end residues are part of each CDR3. The D gene is left open where the match is weak. Clone size is stated in some rows and not others, as once, few, many or a class when expanded.

clone size	V gene	J gene	D gene	CDR3 DNA	CDR3 protein
-	TRBV18	TRBJ1-1	-	TGTGCCAGCTCACCACTCGGACGCAAGAACACTGAAGCTTTCTTT	CASSPLGRKNTEAFF
-	TRBV7-9	TRBJ2-7	-	TGTGCCAGCAGCCCACCGGGACTTGCGTCCTACGAGCAGTACTTC	CASSPPGLASYEQYF
-	TRBV5-5	TRBJ1-2	-	TGTGCCAGCAGCTTGGTGCAGGGTAACTATGGCTACACCTTC	CASSLVQGNYGYTF
-	TRBV29-1	TRBJ2-7	-	TGCAGCGGCCTCTCCGCCGGGGGACAGGAGCAGTACTTC	CSGLSAGGQEQYF
-	TRBV5-1	TRBJ2-1	TRBD2	TGCGCCAGTCACGAGCCGGGACTAGCGGACAATGAGCAGTTCTTC	CASHEPGLADNEQFF
-	TRBV16	TRBJ2-7	-	TGTGCCAGCAGCCAACAGGGCCCCGGGCACGAGCAGTACTTC	CASSQQGPGHEQYF
once	TRBV6-1	TRBJ1-4	-	TGTGCCAGCAGTGAAGCGGGGGGCCGGATTGAAAAACTGTTTTTT	CASSEAGGRIEKLFF
-	TRBV19	TRBJ2-7	TRBD2	TGTGCCAGTAGTATTAGCGGGAGCTCCTACGAGCAGTACTTC	CASSISGSSYEQYF
-	TRBV27	TRBJ2-1	TRBD2	TGTGCCAGCAGCCCGAGACTAGCGGCCTACAATGAGCAGTTCTTC	CASSPRLAAYNEQFF
-	TRBV9	TRBJ1-2	TRBD1	TGTGCCAGCAGCGGAGAAGGACAGGGCCCCGCGAAGGTGGATTCAGGCTATGGCTACACCTTC	CASSGEGQGPAKVDSGYGYTF
-	TRBV5-1	TRBJ2-1	TRBD2	TGCGCCAGCAGCTTGGGACTAGCGGGAGGTGGGGAGCAGTTCTTC	CASSLGLAGGGEQFF
once	TRBV28	TRBJ2-7	-	TGTGCCAGCAGTTTAGGTCCAGCCTACGAGCAGTACTTC	CASSLGPAYEQYF
-	TRBV7-8	TRBJ2-2	-	TGTGCCAGCAGCTTTTCGGGAACGAACACCGGGGAGCTGTTTTTT	CASSFSGTNTGELFF
-	TRBV19	TRBJ2-5	TRBD2	TGTGCCAGTAGTATAGTGAGCGGGAGGTTGAAGACCCAGTACTTC	CASSIVSGRLKTQYF
-	TRBV28	TRBJ2-7	TRBD1	TGTGCCAGCAGCCTCGCGGGACAGGGTGCCCACGAGCAGTACTTC	CASSLAGQGAHEQYF
-	TRBV4-1	TRBJ2-5	TRBD2	TGCGCCAGCAGCCAGGGAGCGGGAGTGAGGGAGACCCAGTACTTC	CASSQGAGVRETQYF
-	TRBV28	TRBJ1-3	-	TGTGCCAGCAGTGCGCCAACAGGGCCCACCTCTGGAAACACCATATATTTT	CASSAPTGPTSGNTIYF
-	TRBV10-3	TRBJ2-5	-	TGTGCCATCAGTGATGGCCAAGAGACCCAGTACTTC	CAISDGQETQYF
once	TRBV18	TRBJ2-7	TRBD2	TGTGCCAGCTCACCTACCGGGACTAGCGGGCTTTGGGCCTACGAGCAGTACTTC	CASSPTGTSGLWAYEQYF
-	TRBV14	TRBJ1-3	-	TGTGCCAGCAGCCAAGATTTTAGGGCTACCTCTGGAAACACCATATATTTT	CASSQDFRATSGNTIYF
once	TRBV7-3	TRBJ2-2	-	TGTGCCAGCAGCTTAATGGGAGGGGGCGACACCGGGGAGCTGTTTTTT	CASSLMGGGDTGELFF
once	TRBV7-6	TRBJ2-1	TRBD2	TGTGCCAGCAGCTTAGGTAGAGGACTAGCGGGAGGAATCTCCTACAATGAGCAGTTCTTC	CASSLGRGLAGGISYNEQFF
-	TRBV29-1	TRBJ2-1	-	TGCAGCGTCTACAGCTTAAACTACAATGAGCAGTTCTTC	CSVYSLNYNEQFF
once	TRBV5-4	TRBJ1-2	-	TGTGCCACCCATCTGGGGGCCAACTATGGCTACACCTTC	CATHLGANYGYTF
-	TRBV6-6	TRBJ2-7	TRBD2	TGTGCCAGCAGTTCGGATCTAGCGGGAGAATCCGACGAGCAGTACTTC	CASSSDLAGESDEQYF
-	TRBV11-2	TRBJ2-7	TRBD1	TGTGCCAGCAGCCCCCGTGAGACAGGGTACGACGAGCAGTACTTC	CASSPRETGYDEQYF
-	TRBV25-1	TRBJ2-2	TRBD2	TGTGCCAGCAGTGATTGGGATGTAGCGGGCTCGAACACCGGGGAGCTGTTTTTT	CASSDWDVAGSNTGELFF
-	TRBV28	TRBJ2-1	TRBD2	TGTGCCAGCAATCCCCGGACTAGCGGGCCATTCTCCTACAATGAGCAGTTCTTC	CASNPRTSGPFSYNEQFF
-	TRBV10-3	TRBJ1-1	-	TGTGCCATCACCATGACACCGAACACTGAAGCTTTCTTT	CAITMTPNTEAFF
-	TRBV4-2	TRBJ1-5	-	TGTGCCAGCAGCCTAAGACTGAGAGGGGACCAGCCCCAGCATTTT	CASSLRLRGDQPQHF